The 17 T cell receptor beta chains listed next were all sequenced from one sample in a study of PD-1 blockade in mismatch repair-deficient tumors. Here immunoSEQ multiplex PCR was the method, and the copy in TCRdb shows in-frame clones only, minus some. The sample has about 20,000 clones; roughly 86% are singletons. This sample comprised peripheral blood, obtained 2 weeks after starting pembrolizumab. The receptors originated from an adult with mismatch repair-deficient cancer.

The chain couples TRBV7-8 to TRBJ2-1, with 7 nucleotides matching TRBD2. Germline V gene sequence: CDR1 SGHVS, CDR2 FQNEAQ. This CDR3 comprises 18 residues. Trimming at V came to 0 bases and at J to 4 bases, leaving 12 bases not matched to a gene. The CDR3 coding sequence is TGTGCCAGCAGCTTAGCGATTTTTGCTAGCGGAATATACAATGAGCAGTTCTTC. It translates to CASSLAIFASGIYNEQFF.

The chain couples TRBV29-1 to TRBJ2-3; 8 nucleotides line up with TRBD2. Germline CDR1 and CDR2: SQVTM and ANQGSEA. This CDR3 is built from 15 residues. J gave up 4 bases and V 3 bases, and 9 bases lay outside the gene matches. The CDR3 region is CSVDDRAGEADTQYF. In DNA, the CDR3 is TGCAGCGTTGATGATCGAGCGGGAGAGGCAGATACGCAGTATTTT.

The rearrangement uses TRBV5-1 and TRBJ2-5; D gene unclear. The germline gives CDR1 SGHRS, CDR2 YFSETQ. V lost 1 base to trimming and J lost 0 bases, with 7 bases between them. The CDR3 extends over 14 amino acids. CDR3 loop: CASSLLGNQETQYF. DNA of the CDR3: TGCGCCAGCAGCTTGTTGGGAAACCAAGAGACCCAGTACTTC.

The chain uses TRBV4-3 and TRBJ1-2, with D perhaps matching TRBD1 (5 bases). CDR3 length equals 15 residues. Per germline, CDR1 LGHNA and CDR2 YSLEER. V dropped 1 base and J dropped 10 bases, with 19 bases sitting between them. CDR3 DNA sequence: TGCGCCAGCAGCCAAGTCCCCGGGGCTGGATGGGACTACACCTTC. It encodes CASSQVPGAGWDYTF.

This chain uses TRBV28 with TRBJ2-7, with TRBD2 matching 7 bases. Germline lookup yields CDR1 MDHEN and CDR2 SYDVKM. With V trimmed by 4 bases and J by 4 bases, 7 bases remained unmatched. This CDR3 contains 14 residues. For the CDR3, the DNA is TGTGCCAGCAGTTCCCCGGGACTACAATACGAGCAGTACTTC. Translated: CASSSPGLQYEQYF.

This sequence joins TRBV19 and TRBJ2-3, with 9 bases that match TRBD2. CDR1 and CDR2 from the germline V gene are LNHDA and SQIVND (reference sequence). The CDR3 totals 15 residues. V shed 5 bases and J 2 bases; nucleotides not matched to a gene: 5. This CDR3 reads CASSRGGRATDTQYF. The CDR3 DNA reads as TGTGCCAGTAGTCGTGGCGGGAGGGCCACAGATACGCAGTATTTT.

This clone is judged medium-sized. The chain is built from TRBV25-1 and TRBJ2-2; maybe TRBD1 (7 bases). The germline CDR1 and CDR2 sequences are MGHDK and SYGVNS. The length of the CDR3 is 16 residues. The germline V and J ends were trimmed by 1 base and 5 bases, with 14 bases remaining between them. The CDR3 sequence: CASSESLTGRTGELFF. CDR3 coding DNA: TGTGCCAGCAGTGAATCCCTGACAGGGAGGACCGGGGAGCTGTTTTTT.

The rearrangement joins TRBV29-1 to TRBJ2-1; 9 bases are shared with TRBD2. V lost 7 bases to trimming and J lost 9 bases; unmatched junction nucleotides: 4. The germline V gene has CDR1 SQVTM and CDR2 ANQGSEA. The length of the CDR3 is 11 residues. The CDR3 sequence: CSALTSGEQFF. CDR3 bases: TGCAGCGCCCTGACTAGCGGTGAGCAGTTCTTC.

The rearrangement uses TRBV4-1 and TRBJ2-5; possibly TRBD2 for D (6 bases). From germline, CDR1 is MGHRA and CDR2 YSYEKL. The V end lost 1 base, the J end lost 2 bases, and 14 bases lay between the germline ends. The CDR3 totals 16 residues. CDR3 in DNA: TGCGCCAGCAGCCAAGTGGGTAGCGGCATGCAAGAGACCCAGTACTTC. Translated: CASSQVGSGMQETQYF.

The V call is TRBV7-2, the J call TRBJ1-2; 8 positions agree with TRBD1. J was trimmed by 5 bases and V by 1 base; bases with no gene match: 12. This CDR3 has 17 residues. Germline CDR1 is SGHTA and CDR2 is FQGNSA. For the CDR3, the DNA is TGTGCCAGCAGCTTAGTGTCTCGACCGCGGACAGGGTATGGCTACACCTTC. It translates to CASSLVSRPRTGYGYTF.

Worth noting for this clone: Within the sample, other DNA sequences also encode this same CDR3. The gene calls are TRBV6-4 and TRBJ2-3; TRBD1 matches at 7 bases. J lost 2 bases, V lost 5 bases, and 10 bases had no gene match. Germline CDR1 reads MRHNA; CDR2 reads SNTAGT. This CDR3 contains 16 residues. The CDR3 nucleotides read TGTGCCAGCAGTCTACGACAAGGGGGCACCACAGATACGCAGTATTTT. Protein product: CASSLRQGGTTDTQYF.

The V and J genes are TRBV13 and TRBJ2-6; 7 bases align to TRBD1. From germline, CDR1 is PRHDT and CDR2 FYEKMQ (reference sequence). This CDR3 contains 16 residues. Germline trimming cut 5 bases from V and 2 bases from J; bases unmatched to any gene: 6. DNA for the CDR3: TGTGCCAGCAGCCAGGGGGTAAACGCTGGGGCCAACGTCCTGACTTTC. As protein: CASSQGVNAGANVLTF. Full variable domain (missing parts from reference TRBV13 and TRBJ2-6): AAGVIQSPRHLIKEKRETATLKCYPIPRHDTVYWYQQGPGQDPQFLISFYEKMQSDKGSIPDRFSAQQFSDYHSELNMSSLELGDSALYFCASSQGVNAGANVLTFGAGSRLTVL.

The chain employs TRBV4-3 and TRBJ2-7, with 7 bases matching TRBD1. Germline V gene lookup returns CDR1 LGHNA and CDR2 YSLEER. The V gene end was trimmed by 0 bases and the J gene end by 2 bases; junction bases not matched to a gene: 7. This CDR3 comprises 16 residues. CDR3 protein: CASSQDATGVTYEQYF. The DNA of the CDR3 is TGCGCCAGCAGCCAAGACGCAACAGGGGTCACCTACGAGCAGTACTTC.

CDR3 loop: CASSERAAGANNEQFF. In DNA, the CDR3 is TGTGCCAGCAGTGAACGCGCAGCGGGAGCTAATAATGAGCAGTTCTTC. This chain joins TRBV6-1 and TRBJ2-1, with 8 positions matching TRBD2. The germline CDR1 and CDR2 sequences are MNHNS and SASEGT. The junction had 10 bases not matched to a gene; V was cut back by 2 bases and J by 7 bases. The CDR3 contains 16 residues.

The DNA for the CDR3 is TGTGCCAGCAGCTTCTTCCGGACAGCTAATGAAAAACTGTTTTTT. This codes for CASSFFRTANEKLFF. This rearrangement joins TRBV7-2 to TRBJ1-4; D possibly corresponds to TRBD1 (6 bases). The CDR3 length is 15 residues. From germline, CDR1 is SGHTA and CDR2 FQGNSA. V lost 3 bases and J 3 bases, leaving 11 bases between the germline ends.

The chain combines TRBV21-1 with TRBJ2-7; the table's D call of TRBD1 was not tested on the DNA. TRBV21-1 is assigned pseudogene status. The CDR3 sequence is 16 residues long. CDR3 sequence: CASSKGVAAYSYEQYF. The CDR3 bases are TGTGCCAGCAGCAAGGGCGTGGCAGCATATTCCTACGAGCAGTACTTC.

The V and J genes are TRBV4-1 and TRBJ1-5; the D is unclear. Per the germline V gene, CDR1 is MGHRA and CDR2 is YSYEKL. The germline V and J ends were trimmed by 2 bases and 2 bases, with 13 bases remaining between them. The CDR3 has 16 residues. The CDR3 is CASSQISLGGNQPQHF. For the CDR3, the DNA is TGCGCCAGCAGCCAAATTAGTCTCGGCGGCAATCAGCCCCAGCATTTT.